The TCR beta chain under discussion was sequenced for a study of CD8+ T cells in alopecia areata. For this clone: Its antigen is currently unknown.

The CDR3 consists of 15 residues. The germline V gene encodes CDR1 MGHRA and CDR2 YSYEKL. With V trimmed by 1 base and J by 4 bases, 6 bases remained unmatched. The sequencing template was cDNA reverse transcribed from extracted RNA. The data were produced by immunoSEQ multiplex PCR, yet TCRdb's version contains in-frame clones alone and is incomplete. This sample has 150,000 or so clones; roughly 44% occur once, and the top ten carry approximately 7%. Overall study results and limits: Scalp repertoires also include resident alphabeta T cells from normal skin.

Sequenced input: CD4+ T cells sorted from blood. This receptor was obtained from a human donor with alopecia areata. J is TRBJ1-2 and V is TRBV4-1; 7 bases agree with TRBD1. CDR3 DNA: TGCGCCAGCAGCCAAGTTCTCAGGGGGATCTATGGCTACACCTTC. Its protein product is CASSQVLRGIYGYTF.